Each of the 20 T cell receptor beta chains below was sequenced from the same sample in a study of brain T cells in children with intractable seizures. The assay was immunoSEQ multiplex PCR, and TCRdb's table has in-frame clones only and misses some. The table shows 100,000 to 120,000 clones, with 94% occurring only once. Sequenced material: peripheral blood, taken at surgery. The receptors come from a boy in the first two years of life with hemimegalencephaly and intractable seizures.

The count of this clone is one. The J gene is TRBJ1-5, the V gene TRBV28; TRBD1 matches at 8 bases. V was clipped by 3 bases and J by 6 bases; unmatched bases: 7. The CDR3 is 15 amino acids. CDR1 MDHEN and CDR2 SYDVKM come from the germline V gene. The CDR3 protein is CASSLQGARFQPQHF. The CDR3 bases are TGTGCCAGCAGTTTGCAGGGGGCCCGATTTCAGCCCCAGCATTTT.

This chain joins TRBV24-1 and TRBJ1-3; D uncertain. This CDR3 spans 19 amino acids. The germline CDR1 and CDR2 sequences are KGHDR and SFDVKD. Trimming cost V 0 bases and J 0 bases, with 17 bases left between them. The CDR3 region has the DNA TGTGCCACCAGTGATTTGGCGTCCCCTTACGGCAGCTCTGGAAACACCATATATTTT. Translated: CATSDLASPYGSSGNTIYF.

The chain joins TRBV10-2 to TRBJ2-7; TRBD1 aligns across 8 bases. Germline V gene sequence: CDR1 WSHSY, CDR2 SAAADI. V shed 5 bases and J 8 bases; nucleotides not matched to a gene: 23. The CDR3 is made up of 18 amino acids. The CDR3 DNA reads TGCGCCAGCAGTCGGGGAAAGTTGGGGGTCGGACAGGGAGTAAAGCAGTACTTC. Translating gives CASSRGKLGVGQGVKQYF.

V usage is TRBV6-6 and J usage is TRBJ2-7; the D gene is possibly TRBD2 (6 bases). The length of the CDR3 is 13 residues. Deletions cut 4 bases from V and 1 base from J, with 8 bases between. CDR1 and CDR2 (germline): MNHNY, SVGAGI (reference sequence). For the CDR3, the DNA is TGTGCCAGCAGTTTTGGGACTTCCTACGAGCAGTACTTC. This encodes CASSFGTSYEQYF.

This rearrangement joins TRBV28 to TRBJ1-3; no reliable D call. Deletions cut 6 bases from V and 2 bases from J, with 17 bases between. CDR1 is MDHEN, CDR2 SYDVKM, per germline. The CDR3 runs 16 residues. The CDR3 nucleotides read TGTGCCAGCAGCCGAGCTGCCAGTGCTGCTGGAAACACCATATATTTT. This gives the protein CASSRAASAAGNTIYF.

The chain uses TRBV7-8 and TRBJ2-7, with unresolved D. The CDR3 consists of 15 residues. The germline V gene has CDR1 SGHVS and CDR2 FQNEAQ. Trimming removed 3 bases from V and 2 bases from J, with 14 bases in between. CDR3 region: CASSFSFFSPYEQYF. Here the CDR3 DNA reads TGTGCCAGCAGCTTTAGTTTTTTTAGCCCCTACGAGCAGTACTTC.

The chain is built from TRBV30 and TRBJ1-4, with 7 bases that match TRBD1. Trimming removed 5 bases from V and 7 bases from J; junction bases left unmatched: 10. CDR3 length: 14 residues. The germline V gene encodes CDR1 GTSNPN and CDR2 SVGIG (reference sequence). The CDR3 here is CAWAGQVKSEKLFF. The CDR3 nucleotides are TGTGCCTGGGCCGGACAGGTTAAAAGTGAAAAACTGTTTTTT.

This clone occurred once. This chain uses TRBV7-9 with TRBJ1-2; TRBD1 aligns across 7 bases. The germline V gene has CDR1 SEHNR and CDR2 FQNEAQ (reference sequence). This CDR3 region has 14 residues. V lost 3 bases and J lost 1; bases outside the gene matches: 2. The CDR3 sequence is CASSLGQNNYGYTF. CDR3 coding DNA: TGTGCCAGCAGCTTGGGACAGAATAACTATGGCTACACCTTC.

V and J are TRBV7-9 and TRBJ1-2; D is unresolved. CDR3 size: 14 residues. Germline values: CDR1 SEHNR, CDR2 FQNEAQ (reference sequence). Trimming shortened V by 7 bases and J by 6 bases, and 18 bases separated the two germline ends. The CDR3 reads CASTPPGGPDGYTF. In DNA form, the CDR3 reads TGTGCCAGCACTCCCCCAGGTGGCCCGGATGGCTACACCTTC.

CDR3 coding DNA: TGTGCCAGCAGTTTACACGGCTACGAGCAGTACTTC. It encodes CASSLHGYEQYF. V gene TRBV6-5 combines with J gene TRBJ2-7, with unresolved D. CDR1 is MNHEY and CDR2 is SVGAGI in the germline V gene. This CDR3 is built from 12 residues. V was trimmed by 4 bases and J by 3 bases, leaving 7 bases between them.

Regarding this clone: The sample holds other DNA sequences that translate to the same CDR3. The rearrangement links TRBV28 to TRBJ1-1; a possible D gene is TRBD1 (5 bases). The V gene's germline CDR1 is MDHEN and CDR2 SYDVKM. The ends were cut back, 5 bases at V and 1 base at J, with 8 bases in the middle. The CDR3 has 13 residues. The CDR3 spells CASSSGQNTEAFF. CDR3 DNA: TGTGCCAGCAGTAGTGGACAGAACACTGAAGCTTTCTTT.

In DNA form, the CDR3 reads TGTGCCAGCAGCCGCGGGTTAAAGGCAAACACTGAAGCTTTCTTT. It yields the protein CASSRGLKANTEAFF. This chain uses TRBV16 with TRBJ1-1; D not certain. Germline CDR1 KGHSY, CDR2 FQNENV. The CDR3 runs 15 residues. The V and J ends lost 4 bases and 2 bases respectively, with 14 bases between them.

The gene calls are TRBV11-2 and TRBJ1-1, with TRBD1 as a possible D gene (5 bases). Germline-derived CDR1 and CDR2 are SGHAT and FQNNGV. Trimming stripped 0 bases from V and 4 bases from J, with 12 bases between. This CDR3 is 15 amino acids long. The CDR3 nucleotides read TGTGCCAGCAGCTTAGATGGGGCCCCCGGCACTGAAGCTTTCTTT. The encoded protein is CASSLDGAPGTEAFF.

V usage is TRBV11-2 and J usage is TRBJ1-2, with TRBD1 as a possible D gene (6 bases). Deletions cut 5 bases from V and 4 bases from J, with 14 bases between. The CDR3 is 14 amino acids. Germline V CDR1 and CDR2: SGHAT, FQNNGV. This CDR3 reads CASSPTGPPYGYTF. Here the CDR3 DNA reads TGTGCCAGCAGCCCGACAGGTCCTCCCTATGGCTACACCTTC. The whole variable domain, filled in from reference TRBV11-2 and TRBJ1-2, reads EAGVAQSPRYKIIEKRQSVAFWCNPISGHATLYWYQQILGQGPKLLIQFQNNGVVDDSQLPKDRFSAERLKGVDSTLKIQPAKLEDSAVYLCASSPTGPPYGYTFGSGTRLTVV.

The chain is built from TRBV15 and TRBJ2-5; 9 positions match TRBD1. The CDR3 has 15 residues. Germline V gives CDR1 LNHNV, CDR2 YYDKDF (reference sequence). Trimming at V came to 5 bases and at J to 5 bases, leaving 9 bases not matched to a gene. CDR3 protein: CATSPSTGGVETQYF. The CDR3 region has the DNA TGTGCCACCAGCCCCTCGACAGGGGGGGTGGAGACCCAGTACTTC.

Written as DNA, the CDR3 is TGTGCCAGCATCGGGAGGGCCTACGAGCAGTACTTC. Residues: CASIGRAYEQYF. V usage is TRBV5-6 and J usage is TRBJ2-7, with 8 bases matching TRBD2. The CDR3 is 12 amino acids. CDR1 and CDR2 (germline): SGHDT, YYEEEE. J was trimmed by 2 bases and V by 6 bases; bases with no gene match: 1.

CDR3 loop: CASSLVVWDREGEKLFF. CDR3 nucleotides: TGTGCCAGCAGCTTAGTAGTATGGGACAGGGAAGGGGAAAAACTGTTTTTT. The chain is built from TRBV7-8 and TRBJ1-4; 9 bases align to TRBD1. Germline CDR1 reads SGHVS; CDR2 reads FQNEAQ. The trim removed 1 base at V and 8 bases at J, leaving 11 bases unmatched. The CDR3 is made up of 17 amino acids.

This chain links TRBV7-8 with TRBJ2-5, with 14 bases aligning to TRBD2. Germline CDR1 SGHVS, CDR2 FQNEAQ. V gave up 5 bases and J gave up 5 bases; unmatched junction bases: 10. The CDR3 extends over 17 amino acids. CDR3 amino acids: CASSPKPGLAGVETQYF. The CDR3 DNA is TGTGCCAGCAGCCCTAAACCGGGACTAGCGGGAGTGGAGACCCAGTACTTC.

This clone was detected only once. This chain joins TRBV29-1 and TRBJ1-2; the D is unclear. The germline V gene has CDR1 SQVTM and CDR2 ANQGSEA. There are 14 residues in the CDR3. Trimming shortened V by 4 bases and J by 3 bases, and 15 bases separated the two germline ends. The CDR3 is CSVVLPGLDYGYTF. CDR3 nucleotide sequence: TGCAGCGTTGTCTTGCCCGGCCTTGACTATGGCTACACCTTC.

V usage is TRBV6-5 and J usage is TRBJ2-1, with D unresolved. The CDR3 runs to 13 residues. CDR1 is MNHEY and CDR2 is SVGAGI in the germline V gene. V lost 0 bases to trimming and J lost 7 bases, with 7 bases between them. The CDR3, as DNA: TGTGCCAGCAGTTACTCGGCGAGGAATGAGCAGTTCTTC. Translated, it gives CASSYSARNEQFF.